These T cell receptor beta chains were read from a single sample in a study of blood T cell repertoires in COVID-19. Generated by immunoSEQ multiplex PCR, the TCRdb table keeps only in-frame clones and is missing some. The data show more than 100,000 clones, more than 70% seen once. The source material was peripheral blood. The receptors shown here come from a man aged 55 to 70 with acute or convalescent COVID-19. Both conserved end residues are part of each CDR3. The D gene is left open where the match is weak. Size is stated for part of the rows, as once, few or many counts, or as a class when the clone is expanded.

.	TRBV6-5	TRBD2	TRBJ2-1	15	CASSYSERETTEQFF	TGTGCCAGCAGTTACTCTGAGCGGGAGACGACTGAGCAGTTCTTC
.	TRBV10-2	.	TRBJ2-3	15	CASRNGLPSTDTQYF	TGCGCCAGCAGGAACGGACTCCCTAGCACAGATACGCAGTATTTT
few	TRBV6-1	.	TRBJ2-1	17	CASSEIGTGGRFNEQFF	TGTGCCAGCAGTGAAATAGGGACAGGCGGGAGATTCAATGAGCAGTTCTTC
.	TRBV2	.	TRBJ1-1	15	CASRASENMNTEAFF	TGTGCCAGCAGGGCCAGCGAAAACATGAACACTGAAGCTTTCTTT
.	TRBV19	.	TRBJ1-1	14	CASSIQGTNTEAFF	TGTGCCAGTAGTATTCAGGGGACAAACACTGAAGCTTTCTTT
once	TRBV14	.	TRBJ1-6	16	CASSRYRLTEDSPLHF	TGTGCCAGCAGCCGTTACAGGCTAACCGAAGATTCACCCCTCCACTTT
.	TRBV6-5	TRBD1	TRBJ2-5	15	CASSQHLQGEETQYF	TGTGCCAGCAGTCAACACCTTCAGGGGGAAGAGACCCAGTACTTC
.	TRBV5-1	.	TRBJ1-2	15	CASSLVAKANYGYTF	TGCGCCAGCAGCTTGGTGGCCAAAGCTAACTATGGCTACACCTTC
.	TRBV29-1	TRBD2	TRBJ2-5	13	CSVETSGAETQYF	TGCAGCGTTGAGACTAGCGGGGCTGAGACCCAGTACTTC
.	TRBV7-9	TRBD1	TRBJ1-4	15	CASSAGQGINEKLFF	TGTGCCAGCAGCGCCGGACAGGGGATTAATGAAAAACTGTTTTTT
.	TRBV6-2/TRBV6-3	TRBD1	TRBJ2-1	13	CASSSAGGGEQFF	TGTGCCAGCAGTTCCGCAGGGGGCGGTGAGCAGTTCTTC
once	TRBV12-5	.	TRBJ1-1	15	CASGLAAGKYTEAFF	TGTGCTAGTGGTTTGGCCGCAGGGAAGTACACTGAAGCTTTCTTT
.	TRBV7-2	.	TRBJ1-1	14	CASSLPQTFTEAFF	TGTGCCAGCAGCTTACCGCAAACATTTACTGAAGCTTTCTTT
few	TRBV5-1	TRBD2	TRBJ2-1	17	CASSSYSGTSGYNEQFF	TGCGCCAGCAGCTCCTACTCCGGGACTAGCGGCTACAATGAGCAGTTCTTC
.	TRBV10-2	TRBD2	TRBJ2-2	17	CASSWLAGGPDTGELFF	TGCGCCAGCAGTTGGCTAGCGGGAGGGCCGGACACCGGGGAGCTGTTTTTT
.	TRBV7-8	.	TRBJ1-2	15	CASSFDPTANYGYTF	TGTGCCAGCAGCTTCGATCCAACAGCAAACTATGGCTACACCTTC
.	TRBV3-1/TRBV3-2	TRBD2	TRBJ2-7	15	CASSQGTSGILEQYF	TGTGCCAGCAGCCAAGGGACTAGCGGGATTCTCGAGCAGTACTTC
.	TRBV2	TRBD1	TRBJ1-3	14	CASSATGFRNTIYF	TGTGCCAGCAGCGCGACAGGGTTTAGGAACACCATATATTTT
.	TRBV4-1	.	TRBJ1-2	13	CASSQGDSYGYTF	TGCGCCAGCAGCCAAGGAGACAGCTATGGCTACACCTTC
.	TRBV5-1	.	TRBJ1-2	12	CASSLTGHGYTF	TGCGCCAGCAGCTTGACAGGGCATGGCTACACCTTC
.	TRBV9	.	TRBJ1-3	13	CASTPEAGNTIYF	TGTGCCAGCACCCCGGAGGCTGGAAACACCATATATTTT
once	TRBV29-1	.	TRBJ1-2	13	CSVVYGHNYGYTF	TGCAGCGTTGTCTACGGTCATAACTATGGCTACACCTTC
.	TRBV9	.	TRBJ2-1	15	CASSLGQLGYNEQFF	TGTGCCAGCAGCCTCGGACAGTTGGGCTACAATGAGCAGTTCTTC
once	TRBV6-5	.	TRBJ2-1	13	CASSYRQGNEQFF	TGTGCCAGCAGTTACCGCCAGGGCAATGAGCAGTTCTTC
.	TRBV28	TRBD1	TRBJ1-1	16	CASRPPGQAMNTEAFF	TGTGCCAGCAGGCCACCGGGACAGGCGATGAACACTGAAGCTTTCTTT
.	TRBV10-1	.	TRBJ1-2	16	CASSAPKRASRYGYTF	TGCGCCAGCAGTGCCCCAAAGAGGGCAAGCAGGTATGGCTACACCTTC
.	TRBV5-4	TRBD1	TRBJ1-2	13	CASSTDRSYGYTF	TGTGCCAGCAGCACGGACAGGAGCTATGGCTACACCTTC
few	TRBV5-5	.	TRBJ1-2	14	CASSLEGVIYGYTF	TGTGCCAGCAGCTTGGAGGGAGTCATTTATGGCTACACCTTC
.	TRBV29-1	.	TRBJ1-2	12	CSVEAQSDGYTF	TGCAGCGTTGAGGCCCAGTCAGATGGCTACACCTTC
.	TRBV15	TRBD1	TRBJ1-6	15	CATRRPGQGNSPLHF	TGTGCCACCAGGAGACCGGGACAGGGGAACTCACCCCTCCACTTT
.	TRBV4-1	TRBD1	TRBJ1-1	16	CASSQTDRGQVTEAFF	TGCGCCAGCAGCCAAACCGACAGGGGGCAGGTCACTGAAGCTTTCTTT
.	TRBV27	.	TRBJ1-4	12	CASKGPGEKLFF	TGTGCCAGCAAGGGGCCCGGGGAAAAACTGTTTTTT
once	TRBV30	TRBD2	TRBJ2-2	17	CAWSLFLAGTNTGELFF	TGTGCCTGGAGTCTATTTCTAGCGGGGACGAACACCGGGGAGCTGTTTTTT
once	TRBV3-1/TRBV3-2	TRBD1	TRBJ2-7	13	CASRLGQTYEQYF	TGTGCCAGCAGACTGGGACAGACCTACGAGCAGTACTTC
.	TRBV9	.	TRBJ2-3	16	CASSARLTTSTDTQYF	TGTGCCAGCAGCGCGCGACTAACCACTAGCACAGATACGCAGTATTTT
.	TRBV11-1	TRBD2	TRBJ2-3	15	CASSFLAVGTDTQYF	TGTGCCAGCAGCTTTCTAGCGGTAGGCACAGATACGCAGTATTTT
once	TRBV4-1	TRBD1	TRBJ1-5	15	CASSQQWDRGQPQHF	TGCGCCAGCAGCCAACAATGGGACAGGGGACAGCCCCAGCATTTT
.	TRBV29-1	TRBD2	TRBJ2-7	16	CSVEVQREWSSYEQYF	TGCAGCGTTGAAGTTCAGCGGGAGTGGTCCTCCTACGAGCAGTACTTC
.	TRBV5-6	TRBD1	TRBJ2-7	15	CASSSDRAYSREQYF	TGTGCCAGCAGCTCGGACAGGGCCTACTCCCGCGAGCAGTACTTC
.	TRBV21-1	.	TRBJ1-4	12	CASSNPGHDPFF	TGTGCCAGCAGCAACCCTGGACATGATCCGTTTTTT
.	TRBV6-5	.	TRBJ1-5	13	CASSLGQYQPQHF	TGTGCCAGCAGTTTAGGACAGTATCAGCCCCAGCATTTT
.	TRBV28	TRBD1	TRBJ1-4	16	CASSLPTGTGGEKLFF	TGTGCCAGCAGTTTACCGACCGGGACAGGTGGTGAAAAACTGTTTTTT